The present TCR beta chain was sequenced within a study of T cells in narcolepsy. Whole-study context: Donors had narcolepsy type 1 or type 2, or were healthy controls.

This clone was seen a handful of times. The antigen remains unidentified. Findings and caveats of the study: Comparing one patient's CSF and blood CD4+ clonotypes highlighted HCRT- and TRIB2-specific autoreactive clonotypes. Reportedly, autoreactive clonotypes were serially detected in patients' blood but not controls'. Some memory CD4+ repertoires had no autoreactive clone sequences.

The repertoire was sequenced with immunoSEQ multiplex PCR; TCRdb's copy has only in-frame clones and lacks some. The sample records about 27,000 clones, more than 75% being singletons. Germline CDR1 and CDR2: SGHTA and FQGNSA. Trimming took 5 bases from V and 4 from J, leaving 17 bases between them. There are 15 residues in the CDR3. This sequence joins TRBV7-2 and TRBJ1-2; TRBD1 might be the D (6 bases). Source material: CD45RA- memory CD4+ T cells from PBMCs. This receptor was taken from a human donor with narcolepsy. The CDR3 coding sequence is TGTGCCAGCAGCCAAGGGGGATTTTCTTTCTATGGCTACACCTTC. Translating gives CASSQGGFSFYGYTF.